This T cell receptor beta chain derives from a study of spatial heterogeneity in lung cancer. About this clonotype: The antigen is not known.

TCRdb re-called the 5' RACE reads with MiXCR, one entry per CDR3 protein. This sample has over 10,000 distinct CDR3 sequences, with around 13% found just once. Time point specified: sample taken at primary tumor resection. TCRs were sequenced from unsorted whole RNA of tumor, nontumor lung or PBMC. The donors, fewer than 90 patients with untreated early-stage non-small cell lung cancer, provided the samples. CDR3 length: 17 residues. Unmatched junction bases numbered 3, after V lost 3 bases and J lost 2 bases. Germline CDR1 reads KGHSH; CDR2 reads LQKENI. Study-level points and caveats: Relative to follow-up, resection was when ubiquitous expanded tumor TCRs appeared more in blood.

The sequence derives from a male donor with early-stage non-small cell lung cancer. The chain recombines TRBV18 with TRBJ2-6; TRBD1 matches at 11 bases. Sequenced here: PBMCs, sampled at surgery. This CDR3 is CASSPPGQGAGANVLTF. The CDR3 nucleotides are TGTGCCAGCTCACCTCCGGGACAGGGGGCTGGGGCCAACGTCCTGACTTTC. The full variable domain, its missing parts supplied by reference TRBV18 and TRBJ2-6, is NAGVMQNPRHLVRRRGQEARLRCSPMKGHSHVYWYRQLPEEGLKFMVYLQKENIIDESGMPKERFSAEFPKEGPSILRIQQVVRGDSAAYFCASSPPGQGAGANVLTFGAGSRLTVL.